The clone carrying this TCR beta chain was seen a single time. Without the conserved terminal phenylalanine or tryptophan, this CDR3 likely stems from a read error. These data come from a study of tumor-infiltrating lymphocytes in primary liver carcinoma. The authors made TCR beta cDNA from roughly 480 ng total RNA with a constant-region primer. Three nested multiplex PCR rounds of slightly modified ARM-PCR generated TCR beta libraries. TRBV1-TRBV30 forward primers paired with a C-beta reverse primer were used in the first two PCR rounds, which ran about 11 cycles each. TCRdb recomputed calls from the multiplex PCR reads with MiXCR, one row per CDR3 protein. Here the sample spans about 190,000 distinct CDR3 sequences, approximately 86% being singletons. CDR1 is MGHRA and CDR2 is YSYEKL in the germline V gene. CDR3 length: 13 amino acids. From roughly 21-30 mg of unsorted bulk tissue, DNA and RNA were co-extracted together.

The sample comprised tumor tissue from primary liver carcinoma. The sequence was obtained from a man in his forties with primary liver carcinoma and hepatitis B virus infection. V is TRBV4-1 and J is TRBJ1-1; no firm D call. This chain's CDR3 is CASSPRGNSEAFS. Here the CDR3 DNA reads TGCGCCAGCAGCCCGCGGGGTAACAGTGAAGCTTTCTCT.